The next 8 T cell receptor beta chains were all read from a single sample in a study of response to subunit inactivated influenza vaccine. TCRdb reprocessed the RT-PCR reads via MiXCR and lists one record per CDR3 protein. The sample holds 500,000 to 600,000 distinct CDR3 sequences, about 8% seen once. Material: PBMCs from blood, obtained around 25 months after vaccination. The receptors derive from a man aged 50 to 75 who received an inactivated influenza vaccine.

The gene calls are TRBV2 and TRBJ2-3; D uncertain. The CDR3 has 13 residues. Trimming cost V 1 base and J 3 bases, with 5 bases left between them. CDR1 is SNHLY and CDR2 is FYNNEI in the germline V gene. The CDR3 coding sequence is TGTGCCAGCAGTGAAGTGCGGACAGATACGCAGTATTTT. Its translation: CASSEVRTDTQYF.

The J gene is TRBJ1-2, the V gene TRBV20-1, with no clear D. V was clipped by 5 bases and J by 5 bases, with 9 bases between them. CDR3 length equals 11 residues. Per the germline V gene, CDR1 is DFQATT and CDR2 is SNEGSKA (reference sequence). CDR3 in amino acids: CSAVLNYGYTF. CDR3 coding DNA: TGCAGTGCTGTCTTAAATTATGGCTACACCTTC.

This clonotype was seen at least ten times. V usage is TRBV5-1 and J usage is TRBJ2-1; D ambiguous. The CDR3 length is 11 residues. Trimming took off 6 bases at V and 0 bases at J, with 1 base between the two ends. CDR1 SGHRS and CDR2 YFSETQ come from the germline V gene. The CDR3 DNA sequence: TGCGCCAGCACCTCCTACAATGAGCAGTTCTTC. Amino acids: CASTSYNEQFF.

This clonotype was picked up many times. This sequence joins TRBV5-1 and TRBJ2-1; TRBD2 might be the D (6 bases). V was cut by 7 bases and J by 6 bases, with 17 bases left in between. Germline V lookup: CDR1 SGHRS, CDR2 YFSETQ. The CDR3 runs 14 residues. For the CDR3, the DNA is TGCGCCAGCCTTCGATTGGCGGGAAGCAATGAGCAGTTCTTC. Translating gives CASLRLAGSNEQFF.

This clonotype has just a few counts. The gene calls are TRBV29-1 and TRBJ2-7; 7 bases align to TRBD1. Germline assignment: CDR1 SQVTM and CDR2 ANQGSEA. Trimming removed 3 bases from V and 6 bases from J; junction bases left unmatched: 11. The CDR3 runs 14 residues. The CDR3 here is CSVERGGSGREQYF. The CDR3 DNA reads as TGCAGCGTTGAGAGAGGGGGCTCGGGTCGCGAGCAGTACTTC.

This clonotype turned up a few times. This sequence joins TRBV18 and TRBJ2-7; no clear D gene. The CDR3 is 13 residues long. Trimming left V 2 bases short and J 3 bases short, with 8 bases between. CDR1 KGHSH and CDR2 LQKENI come from the germline V gene. CDR3 amino acids: CASSPRSDYEQYF. Written as DNA, the CDR3 is TGTGCCAGCTCACCAAGGTCGGACTACGAGCAGTACTTC.

This clonotype was seen at least ten times. The chain carries TRBV7-6 and TRBJ1-6, with TRBD1 as a possible D gene (5 bases). Germline V gene lookup returns CDR1 SGHVS and CDR2 FNYEAQ. V was pared by 5 bases and J by 10 bases, with 18 bases between. CDR3 length equals 15 residues. This chain's CDR3 is CASSPDSMKGSPLHF. CDR3 nucleotides: TGTGCCAGCAGCCCCGACAGCATGAAGGGCTCACCCCTCCACTTT.

The chain has TRBV5-1 and TRBJ2-2; D uncertain. The CDR3 consists of 15 residues. In germline, CDR1 is SGHRS, CDR2 YFSETQ. V gave up 0 bases and J gave up 0 bases, with 6 bases separating them. The CDR3 loop is CASSLATSNTGELFF. The CDR3 region has the DNA TGCGCCAGCAGCTTGGCTACATCGAACACCGGGGAGCTGTTTTTT.